This TCR beta chain was recovered during a study of beta chain features in type 1 diabetes. At the level of the study: The patient and healthy donor groups were comparable for age, gender and cell yields.

This clone was counted at least ten times. What it binds is not known. Study observations and caveats: At VDJ recombination sites, type 1 diabetes patients had fewer insertions and more deleted nucleotides.

Every donor provided one heparinised blood draw, which averaged around 120 mL. The ends were cut back, 7 bases at V and 7 bases at J, with 19 bases in the middle. This CDR3 spans 14 amino acids. Germline V gene data show CDR1 as LNHDA and CDR2 as SQIVND (reference sequence). Expressed TCRB transcripts were sequenced because the entire RNA isolate underwent reverse transcription. The method was immunoSEQ multiplex PCR; TCRdb's version includes in-frame clones alone and lacks a portion of them. Of some 270,000 clones in the sample, 7% to 9% were seen once. The clonotype comes from a woman between 18 and 29 years old in good health. V and J are TRBV19 and TRBJ1-1, with a tentative D call TRBD1 (5 bases). Material: central memory CD4+ T cells from blood. CDR3 bases: TGTGCCAGTACCTCTTTTTGGACACGGAGTGAAGCTTTCTTT. Protein product: CASTSFWTRSEAFF.